This T cell receptor beta chain was profiled in a study of blood T cell repertoires in COVID-19 (dated by TCRdb to about 2020). As for the study more broadly: Samples covering the acute and convalescent phases of COVID-19 were provided by collaborators in the United States, Italy and Spain. The material from the prospective study consisted of cDNA or gDNA derived from T cells, B-cell-depleted T cells, or PBMCs. Subjects who had been exposed to COVID-19, were actively infected with it, or had recovered from it provided the deeply sampled blood TCRbeta repertoires that made up the dataset. A freely available public database, intended as a resource for researchers studying the immune response to SARS-CoV-2, is where the repertoires were released. Samples were obtained from the ongoing ImmuneRACE study (first 160 participants) and from 1,254 subjects provided by 6 global collaborators. A de-identified subject ID, COVID-19 status, age in years and sex were almost always included in the sample metadata. Where available, HLA class I and class II types were obtained from metadata supplied by the sample provider rather than from assay-based typing. What the authors observed across the whole study: The quantity of clinical and demographic metadata differed by source and by participant and was supplied without curation.

About this clone: What this receptor recognizes is not known. Base qualities were left out, and no much larger clone turns up one base away.

CDR3 length: 14 amino acids, cysteine to phenylalanine. The DNA shown is the 42-base CDR3, in frame from base 1. V is pared back by 3 bases and J by 2 bases, with 10 bases lying between the germline termini. According to the germline V gene, CDR1 reads KGHSH and CDR2 reads LQKENI. TCRbeta CDR3 regions were amplified from genomic DNA using the immunoSEQ Assay, a bias-controlled multiplex PCR. The paper's processing steps were these. The number of nucleated cells in each sample was estimated from the amplification of reference gene primers within the assay. To quantify the absolute abundance of each unique TCRbeta CDR3 rearrangement, sequence reads were collapsed and filtered. For each sample, productive Simpson clonality was calculated by taking the square root of Simpson's diversity index across productive rearrangements. Imported from immuneACCESS, the table was reduced by TCRdb to in-frame sequences with V and J called. These copies leave out some clones; in studies compared against another copy, an unresolved V gene accounts for under half, and the cause of the remainder is not known. The DNA gave D and trimming, while V, J and clone size come from that table. The sample table lists 98,000 or so clones, about 86% of them with a count of one. The ten largest clones represent approximately 3.4% of the sample.

Each collaborating institution followed its own protocols to collect whole blood in K2EDTA tubes. For TCRbeta analysis, collaborator samples were shipped as frozen whole blood, as isolated PBMCs, or as DNA extracted from either sample type. The sequence was collected from a woman over 75 with active or convalescent COVID-19. The sequenced sample consisted of peripheral blood. The rearrangement combines TRBV18 with TRBJ1-1; perhaps TRBD1 is the D gene, with 6 bases matching. The nucleotides are TGTGCCAGCTCACCGGGACAACTAAACACTGAAGCTTTCTTT. It specifies CASSPGQLNTEAFF.